A selection of T cell receptor beta chains follows, all from one sample in a study of cytomegalovirus exposure and HLA in healthy donors. Some clones are missing from TCRdb's copy, which holds only in-frame ones; the method was immunoSEQ multiplex PCR. The data show 65,000 to 80,000 clones, around 84% seen once. Sequencing was done on a sample of PBMCs. These receptors were taken from a woman between 40 and 55 years old in good health and CMV-seropositive. Both conserved end residues are part of each CDR3. D genes are given only for firm matches. Where a row states a size, it is once, few, many or the class of an expanded clone; other rows omit it.

V gene	clone size	D gene	J gene	CDR3 protein	CDR3 DNA
TRBV30	-	-	TRBJ2-2	CAWNPQLGRGTGELFF	TGTGCCTGGAACCCCCAGCTGGGCAGGGGCACCGGGGAGCTGTTTTTT
TRBV27	-	-	TRBJ2-7	CASSRDTYYEQYF	TGTGCCAGCAGCAGGGACACCTACTACGAGCAGTACTTC
TRBV10-3	-	-	TRBJ1-1	CAISERGGVNTEAFF	TGTGCCATCAGTGAGCGGGGGGGCGTGAACACTGAAGCTTTCTTT
TRBV4-1	-	-	TRBJ2-7	CASSLTDISYEQYF	TGCGCCAGCAGCCTGACGGACATCTCCTACGAGCAGTACTTC
TRBV5-4	-	TRBD1	TRBJ2-1	CASSAARTGHNEQFF	TGTGCCAGCAGCGCAGCTCGGACAGGGCACAATGAGCAGTTCTTC
TRBV15	-	-	TRBJ2-7	CATSSAIQGREQYF	TGTGCCACCAGCAGCGCGATACAGGGTCGCGAGCAGTACTTC
TRBV9	-	-	TRBJ2-3	CASSAVEGGTDTQYF	TGTGCCAGCAGCGCCGTAGAGGGGGGCACAGATACGCAGTATTTT
TRBV11-2	-	-	TRBJ2-7	CASSLGTAYEQYF	TGTGCCAGCAGCTTAGGGACAGCCTACGAGCAGTACTTC
TRBV13	-	-	TRBJ2-3	CASSIQGLDTQYF	TGTGCCAGCAGTATTCAGGGGTTAGATACGCAGTATTTT
TRBV6-1	-	TRBD2	TRBJ2-1	CASSEVLLLAGDNEQFF	TGTGCCAGCAGTGAAGTTCTCTTACTAGCGGGGGACAATGAGCAGTTCTTC
TRBV11-2	-	TRBD1	TRBJ2-7	CASGGGQGIYEQYF	TGTGCCAGCGGTGGGGGACAGGGGATCTACGAGCAGTACTTC
TRBV29-1	-	TRBD1	TRBJ1-1	CSATGGNTEAFF	TGCAGCGCCACAGGGGGGAACACTGAAGCTTTCTTT
TRBV11-2	few	TRBD1	TRBJ2-7	CASSWTGQGAYEQYF	TGTGCCAGCAGCTGGACGGGACAGGGGGCCTACGAGCAGTACTTC
TRBV10-1	-	-	TRBJ1-5	CASPPEGRNQPQHF	TGCGCCAGCCCCCCGGAGGGTCGCAATCAGCCCCAGCATTTT
TRBV2	-	-	TRBJ1-4	CASSRRRRDNEKLFF	TGTGCCAGCAGCAGACGGAGGAGGGACAATGAAAAACTGTTTTTT
TRBV9	-	TRBD1	TRBJ1-3	CASSVGQGDGNTIYF	TGTGCCAGCAGCGTCGGACAGGGGGATGGAAACACCATATATTTT
TRBV5-1	-	-	TRBJ1-2	CASSPSGTVNYGYTF	TGCGCCAGCAGCCCAAGCGGGACGGTAAACTATGGCTACACCTTC
TRBV14	-	-	TRBJ1-1	CASSQDIREAFF	TGTGCCAGCAGCCAAGATATAAGGGAGGCTTTCTTT
TRBV15	-	TRBD1	TRBJ1-4	CATSNDRGPDEKLFF	TGTGCCACCAGCAACGACAGGGGGCCGGATGAAAAACTGTTTTTT
TRBV9	-	TRBD1	TRBJ1-2	CASSRGQGNYGYTF	TGTGCCAGCAGTAGGGGACAGGGGAACTATGGCTACACCTTC
TRBV5-6	few	-	TRBJ2-2	CASSLIRGQGFEAGELFF	TGTGCCAGCAGCTTAATTCGTGGGCAGGGGTTCGAGGCCGGGGAGCTGTTTTTT
TRBV23-1	-	-	TRBJ1-4	CARSSRQGNEKLFF	TGCGCCAGGAGCTCCCGTCAGGGTAATGAAAAACTGTTTTTT
TRBV5-1	-	TRBD2	TRBJ2-5	CASSPLAGTQETQYF	TGCGCCAGCAGCCCGCTAGCGGGGACACAAGAGACCCAGTACTTC
TRBV28	-	-	TRBJ2-6	CASSAPGETGANVLTF	TGTGCCAGCAGTGCACCAGGGGAGACTGGGGCCAACGTCCTGACTTTC
TRBV4-2	once	TRBD2	TRBJ2-1	CASSQDKTSGGRGFF	TGTGCCAGCAGCCAAGATAAGACTAGCGGGGGCCGGGGGTTCTTC
TRBV9	-	TRBD2	TRBJ2-5	CASSVGASGGYQETQYF	TGTGCCAGCAGCGTAGGAGCTAGCGGGGGCTACCAAGAGACCCAGTACTTC
TRBV29-1	-	-	TRBJ1-2	CSVERQSTRGYTF	TGCAGCGTTGAACGACAGTCCACTCGAGGCTACACCTTC
TRBV9	-	-	TRBJ2-3	CASSVGSSTDTQYF	TGTGCCAGCAGCGTTGGTAGTTCTACCGATACGCAGTATTTT
TRBV19	-	-	TRBJ2-5	CASRWGRGLSETQYF	TGTGCCAGTAGATGGGGGCGAGGACTCTCGGAGACCCAGTACTTC
TRBV27	-	-	TRBJ1-1	CASSLVANTEAFF	TGTGCCAGCAGTTTAGTAGCAAACACTGAAGCTTTCTTT
TRBV11-3	-	TRBD1	TRBJ2-5	CASSSRTGVQETQYF	TGTGCCAGCAGCTCACGGACAGGGGTGCAAGAGACCCAGTACTTC
TRBV7-3	-	TRBD2	TRBJ2-2	CASSFNGGAAGELFF	TGTGCCAGCAGCTTCAACGGGGGGGCCGCCGGGGAGCTGTTTTTT
TRBV5-1	-	TRBD1	TRBJ1-3	CASSLGPTGGDTIYF	TGCGCCAGCAGCTTGGGGCCGACAGGGGGGGACACCATATATTTT
TRBV5-6	few	-	TRBJ2-2	CASSLVTTGELFF	TGTGCCAGCAGCTTGGTAACCACAGGGGAGCTGTTTTTT
TRBV6-1	-	-	TRBJ1-6	CASSEAIAVNSPLHF	TGTGCCAGCAGTGAAGCTATCGCAGTCAATTCACCCCTCCACTTT
TRBV2	few	-	TRBJ1-5	CASSENQGSQPQHF	TGTGCCAGCAGTGAGAATCAGGGAAGTCAGCCCCAGCATTTT
TRBV7-2	-	TRBD2	TRBJ2-3	CASSLAASGTSTDTQYF	TGTGCCAGCAGCTTAGCCGCTAGCGGGACTAGCACAGATACGCAGTATTTT
TRBV11-2	-	TRBD1	TRBJ1-6	CASSSQQGARSPLHF	TGTGCCAGCAGCTCACAACAGGGGGCTCGATCACCCCTCCACTTT
TRBV5-8	few	TRBD2	TRBJ2-7	CASSLYLAGTYEQYF	TGTGCCAGCAGCTTGTATCTAGCGGGGACCTACGAGCAGTACTTC
TRBV19	few	-	TRBJ2-1	CASRSPGGNEQFF	TGTGCCAGTAGATCGCCCGGGGGCAATGAGCAGTTCTTC
TRBV9	-	-	TRBJ1-1	CASSVEVGQKSEAFF	TGTGCCAGCAGCGTAGAGGTTGGGCAGAAAAGTGAAGCTTTCTTT
TRBV7-9	-	TRBD1	TRBJ2-5	CASSPGTGGETQYF	TGTGCCAGCAGCCCCGGGACAGGGGGGGAGACCCAGTACTTC
TRBV5-1	-	-	TRBJ1-4	CASSQDTNNEKLFF	TGCGCCAGCAGCCAGGACACGAATAATGAAAAACTGTTTTTT
TRBV5-6	-	TRBD1	TRBJ2-7	CASSPTGFDEQYF	TGTGCCAGCAGCCCGACAGGGTTCGACGAGCAGTACTTC
TRBV15	-	-	TRBJ1-4	CATSPRQRVGSTNEKLFF	TGTGCCACCAGTCCACGCCAGAGGGTTGGGTCAACTAATGAAAAACTGTTTTTT
TRBV7-8	-	-	TRBJ1-6	CASKGGGKNNSPLHF	TGTGCCAGCAAGGGAGGGGGGAAGAATAATTCACCCCTCCACTTT
TRBV5-6	-	-	TRBJ2-6	CASSLPGTYSGANVLTF	TGTGCCAGCAGCTTGCCCGGGACTTACTCTGGGGCCAACGTCCTGACTTTC
TRBV7-6	-	-	TRBJ1-1	CASSQGGATEAFF	TGTGCCAGCAGCCAGGGCGGGGCCACTGAAGCTTTCTTT